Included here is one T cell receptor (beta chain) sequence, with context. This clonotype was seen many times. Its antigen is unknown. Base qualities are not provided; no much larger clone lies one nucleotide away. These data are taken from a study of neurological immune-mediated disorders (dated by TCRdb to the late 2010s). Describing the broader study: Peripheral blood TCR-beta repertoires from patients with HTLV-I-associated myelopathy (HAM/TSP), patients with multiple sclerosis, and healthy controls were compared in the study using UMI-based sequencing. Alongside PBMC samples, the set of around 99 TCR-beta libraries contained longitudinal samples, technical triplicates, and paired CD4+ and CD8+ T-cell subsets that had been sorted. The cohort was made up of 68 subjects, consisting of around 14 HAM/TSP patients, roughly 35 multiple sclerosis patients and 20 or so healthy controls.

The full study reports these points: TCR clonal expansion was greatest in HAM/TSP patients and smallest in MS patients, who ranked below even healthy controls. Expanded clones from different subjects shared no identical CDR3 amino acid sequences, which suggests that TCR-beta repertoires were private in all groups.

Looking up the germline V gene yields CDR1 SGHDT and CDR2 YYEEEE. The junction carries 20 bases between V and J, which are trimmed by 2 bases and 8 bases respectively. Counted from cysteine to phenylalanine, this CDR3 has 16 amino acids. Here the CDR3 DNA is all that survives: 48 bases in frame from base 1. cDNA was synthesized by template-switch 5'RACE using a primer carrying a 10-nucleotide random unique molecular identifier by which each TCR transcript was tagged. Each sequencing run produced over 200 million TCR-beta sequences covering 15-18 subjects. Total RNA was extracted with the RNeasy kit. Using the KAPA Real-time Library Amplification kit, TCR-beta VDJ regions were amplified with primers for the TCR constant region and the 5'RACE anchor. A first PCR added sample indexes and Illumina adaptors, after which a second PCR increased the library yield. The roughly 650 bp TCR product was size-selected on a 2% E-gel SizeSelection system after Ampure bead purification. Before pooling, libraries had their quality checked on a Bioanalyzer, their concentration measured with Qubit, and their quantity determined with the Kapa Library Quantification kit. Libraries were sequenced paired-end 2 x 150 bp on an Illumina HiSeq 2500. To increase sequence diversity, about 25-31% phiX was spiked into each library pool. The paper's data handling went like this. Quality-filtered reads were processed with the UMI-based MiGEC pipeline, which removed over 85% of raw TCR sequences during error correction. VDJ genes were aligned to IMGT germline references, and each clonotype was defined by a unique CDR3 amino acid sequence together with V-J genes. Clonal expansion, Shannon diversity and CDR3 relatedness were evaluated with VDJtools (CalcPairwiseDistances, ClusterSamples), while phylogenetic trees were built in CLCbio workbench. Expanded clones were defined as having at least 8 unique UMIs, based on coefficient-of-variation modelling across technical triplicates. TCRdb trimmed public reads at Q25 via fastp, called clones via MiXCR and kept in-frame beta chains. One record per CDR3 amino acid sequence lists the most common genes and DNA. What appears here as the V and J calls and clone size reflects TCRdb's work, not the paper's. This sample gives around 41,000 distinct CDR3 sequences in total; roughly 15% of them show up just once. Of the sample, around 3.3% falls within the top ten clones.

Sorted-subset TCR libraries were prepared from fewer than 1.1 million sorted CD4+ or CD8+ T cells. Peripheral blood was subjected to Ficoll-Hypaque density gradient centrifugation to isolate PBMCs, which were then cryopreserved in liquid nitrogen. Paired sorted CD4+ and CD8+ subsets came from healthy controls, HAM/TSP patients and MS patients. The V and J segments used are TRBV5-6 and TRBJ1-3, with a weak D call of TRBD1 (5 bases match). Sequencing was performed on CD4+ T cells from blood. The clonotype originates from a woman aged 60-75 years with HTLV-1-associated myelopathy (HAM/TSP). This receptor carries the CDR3 CASSFSGLYRLDTIYF. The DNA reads TGTGCCAGCAGCTTTTCAGGGCTTTATCGTCTGGACACCATATATTTT.